This record covers a single TCR beta chain. Its specificity is unknown. This entry comes from a study of CD8 T cells in ankylosing spondylitis. Study conclusions and caveats: Characteristic, it appeared, of ankylosing spondylitis blood was a TCR beta motif of several highly homologous variants. Reportedly, disease-linked clones are significantly enriched in ankylosing spondylitis patients' matched synovial fluid.

In making TCR beta libraries, quantitative 5'-RACE with molecular barcodes was used. From the 5' RACE reads, TCRdb called clonotypes with MiXCR, one entry per CDR3 protein. The sample has about 24,000 distinct CDR3 sequences; roughly 13% are singletons. The sequenced material came from blood. This receptor was obtained from a male donor with ankylosing spondylitis or in good health (not recorded which).

CDR3 DNA sequence: TGCGCCAGCAGCTCTCCTTCGACAGGGGAGGATACCGGGGAGCTGTTTTTT. Encoded protein: CASSSPSTGEDTGELFF. The chain uses TRBV5-1 and TRBJ2-2; 8 bases map to TRBD1. V shed 3 bases and J 5 bases; nucleotides not matched to a gene: 12. Germline loops: CDR1 SGHRS, CDR2 YFSETQ. There are 17 residues in the CDR3.